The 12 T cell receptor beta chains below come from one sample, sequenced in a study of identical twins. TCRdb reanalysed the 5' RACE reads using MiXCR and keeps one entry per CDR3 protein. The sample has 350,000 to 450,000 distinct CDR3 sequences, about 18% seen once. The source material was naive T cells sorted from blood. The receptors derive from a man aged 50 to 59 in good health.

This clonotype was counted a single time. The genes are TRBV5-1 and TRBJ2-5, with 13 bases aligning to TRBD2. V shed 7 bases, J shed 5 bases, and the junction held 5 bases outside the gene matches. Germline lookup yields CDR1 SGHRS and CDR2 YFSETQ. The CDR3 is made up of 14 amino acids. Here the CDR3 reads CASGLAGVDETQYF. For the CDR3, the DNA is TGCGCCAGCGGACTAGCGGGAGTCGACGAGACCCAGTACTTC.

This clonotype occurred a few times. The CDR3 protein is CASSQDLGGYYEQYF. The CDR3 nucleotides are TGTGCCAGCAGCCAAGATCTCGGCGGCTACTACGAGCAGTACTTC. The rearrangement uses TRBV3-1 and TRBJ2-7, with unresolved D. Trimming left V 0 bases short and J 3 bases short, with 12 bases between. The CDR3 is 15 amino acids. In germline, CDR1 is LGHDT, CDR2 YNNKEL (reference sequence).

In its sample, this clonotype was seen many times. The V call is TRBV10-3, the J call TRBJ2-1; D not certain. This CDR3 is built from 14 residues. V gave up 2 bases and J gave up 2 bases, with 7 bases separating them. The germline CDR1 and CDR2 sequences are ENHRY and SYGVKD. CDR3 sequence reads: CAISEDQAYNEQFF. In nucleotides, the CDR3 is TGTGCCATCAGTGAGGACCAGGCCTACAATGAGCAGTTCTTC.

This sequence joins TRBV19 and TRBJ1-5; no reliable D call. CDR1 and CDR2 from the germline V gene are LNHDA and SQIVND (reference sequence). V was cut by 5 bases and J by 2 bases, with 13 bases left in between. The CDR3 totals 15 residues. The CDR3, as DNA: TGTGCCAGTAGTGTGACTCGAAGGGGCAATCAGCCCCAGCATTTT. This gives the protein CASSVTRRGNQPQHF.

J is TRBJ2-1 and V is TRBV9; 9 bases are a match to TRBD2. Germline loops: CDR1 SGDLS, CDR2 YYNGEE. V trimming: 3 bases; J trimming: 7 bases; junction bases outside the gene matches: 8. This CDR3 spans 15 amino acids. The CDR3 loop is CASSDSSGGRNEQFF. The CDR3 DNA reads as TGTGCCAGCAGCGACAGTAGCGGGGGTCGAAATGAGCAGTTCTTC.

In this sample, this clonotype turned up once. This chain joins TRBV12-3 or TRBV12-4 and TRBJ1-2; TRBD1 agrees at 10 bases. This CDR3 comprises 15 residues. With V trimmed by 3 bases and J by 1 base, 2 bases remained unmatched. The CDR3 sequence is CASSFGTGDNYGYTF. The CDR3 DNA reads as TGTGCCAGCAGTTTCGGGACAGGGGATAACTATGGCTACACCTTC.

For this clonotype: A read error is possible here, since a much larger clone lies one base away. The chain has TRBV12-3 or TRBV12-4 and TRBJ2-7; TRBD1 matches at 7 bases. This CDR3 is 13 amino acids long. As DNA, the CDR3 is TGTGCCAGCAGTTTTGGGGACAGCTACGAGCACTACTTC. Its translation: CASSFGDSYEHYF.

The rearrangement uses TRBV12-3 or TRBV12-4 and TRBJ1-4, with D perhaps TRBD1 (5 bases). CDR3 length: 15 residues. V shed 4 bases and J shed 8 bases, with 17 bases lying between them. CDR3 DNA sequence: TGTGCCAGCAGTTCTCAGAGGGGAAGTGGAGAAAAACTGTTTTTT. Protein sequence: CASSSQRGSGEKLFF.

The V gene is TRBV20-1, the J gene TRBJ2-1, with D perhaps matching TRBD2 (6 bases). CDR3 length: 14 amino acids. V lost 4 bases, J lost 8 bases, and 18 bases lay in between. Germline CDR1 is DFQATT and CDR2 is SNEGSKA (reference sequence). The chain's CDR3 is CSATSFGTLDEQFF. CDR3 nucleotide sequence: TGCAGTGCTACTTCGTTCGGGACTTTGGATGAGCAGTTCTTC.

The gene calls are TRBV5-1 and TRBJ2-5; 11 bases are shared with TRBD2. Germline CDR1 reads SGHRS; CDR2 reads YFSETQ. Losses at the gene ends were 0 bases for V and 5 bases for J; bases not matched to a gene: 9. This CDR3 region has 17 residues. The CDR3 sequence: CASSLGLAGGGEETQYF. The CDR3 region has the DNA TGCGCCAGCAGCTTGGGGCTAGCGGGAGGAGGCGAGGAGACCCAGTACTTC.

The CDR3 DNA is TGTGCCAGCAGCTTAGCCGCGCCCACGAACACCGGGGAGCTGTTTTTT. Translated: CASSLAAPTNTGELFF. The rearrangement uses TRBV7-2 and TRBJ2-2; no clear D. V was cut by 0 bases and J by 0 bases, with 8 bases left in between. The CDR3 spans 16 residues. Germline V gene data show CDR1 as SGHTA and CDR2 as FQGNSA.

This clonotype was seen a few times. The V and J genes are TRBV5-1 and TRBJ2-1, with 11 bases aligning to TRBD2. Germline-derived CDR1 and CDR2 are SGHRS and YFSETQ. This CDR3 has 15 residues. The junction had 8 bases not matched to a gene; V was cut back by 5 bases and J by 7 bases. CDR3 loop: CASSPTGLAANEQFF. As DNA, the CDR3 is TGCGCCAGCAGTCCTACGGGACTAGCGGCTAATGAGCAGTTCTTC.